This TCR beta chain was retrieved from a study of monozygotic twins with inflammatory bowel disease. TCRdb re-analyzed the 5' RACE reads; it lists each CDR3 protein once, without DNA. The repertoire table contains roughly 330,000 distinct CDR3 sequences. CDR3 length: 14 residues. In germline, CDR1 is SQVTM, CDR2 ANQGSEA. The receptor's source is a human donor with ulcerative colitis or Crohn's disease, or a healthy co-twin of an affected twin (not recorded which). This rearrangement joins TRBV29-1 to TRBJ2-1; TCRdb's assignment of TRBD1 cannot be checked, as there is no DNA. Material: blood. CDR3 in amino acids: CSVGGGQGGNEQFF.